The clone carrying this T cell receptor (beta chain) was recorded at least ten times. Its matching antigen is unknown. Coverage ceases 3 residues before the CDR3 finishes, and the germline J gene fills in the end. The source of the sample is a study of T cell clonality in common variable immunodeficiency. General study findings and limits: T cell subpopulation sequencing would be needed to explain CVID clonality.

Trimming left V 1 base short and J 4 bases short, with 16 bases between. The CDR3 loop spans 15 amino acids. The germline gives CDR1 DFQATT, CDR2 SNEGSKA (reference sequence). The protocol was immunoSEQ multiplex PCR, while the TCRdb copy is restricted to in-frame clones and leaves out a portion. Sampling found 40,000 to 65,000 clones, none seen once. The rearrangement links TRBV20-1 to TRBJ1-1, with a tentative D call TRBD1 (6 bases). What was sequenced was peripheral blood mononuclear cells. The receptor was isolated from a person between 18 and 69 years old in good health. CDR3 loop: CSARGGRGFGTEAFF. The part of the CDR3 DNA that was read is TGCAGTGCTAGAGGGGGCAGGGGATTCGGCACTGAA.